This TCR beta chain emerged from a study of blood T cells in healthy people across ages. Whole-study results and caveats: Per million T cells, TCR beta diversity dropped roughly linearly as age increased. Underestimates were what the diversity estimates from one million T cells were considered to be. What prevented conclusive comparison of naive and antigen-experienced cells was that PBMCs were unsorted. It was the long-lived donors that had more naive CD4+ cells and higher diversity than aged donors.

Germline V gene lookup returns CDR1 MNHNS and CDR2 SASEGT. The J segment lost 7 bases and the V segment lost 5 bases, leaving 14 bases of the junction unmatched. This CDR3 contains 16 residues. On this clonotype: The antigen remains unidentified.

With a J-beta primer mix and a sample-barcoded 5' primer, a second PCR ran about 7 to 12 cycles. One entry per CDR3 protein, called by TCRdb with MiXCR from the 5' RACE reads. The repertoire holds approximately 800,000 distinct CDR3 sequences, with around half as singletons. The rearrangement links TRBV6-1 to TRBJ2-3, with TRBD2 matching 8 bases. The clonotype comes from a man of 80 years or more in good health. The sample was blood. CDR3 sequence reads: CASSTGSGGPVNTQYF. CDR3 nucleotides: TGTGCCAGCAGTACTGGAAGCGGGGGCCCAGTGAATACGCAGTATTTT.